This entry concerns a single T cell receptor beta chain. As every portion of the isolated RNA was reverse transcribed, the sequencing read expressed TCRB transcripts. Clones were read by immunoSEQ multiplex PCR, and TCRdb kept only the in-frame ones, dropping some. Among just over 600,000 clones listed, about 14% were seen once. J gave up 2 bases and V 4 bases, and 7 bases lay outside the gene matches. The V gene's germline CDR1 is GTSNPN and CDR2 SVGIG (reference sequence). The CDR3 loop spans 15 amino acids. The data derive from a study of beta chain features in type 1 diabetes. Overall study context: All samples together contributed more than 90,000,000 sorted cells for examination.

CD45RO/CCR7/CD25/CD127/CD95/CD27 staining was used to isolate CD4+ naive, central memory, regulatory and stem cell-like memory cells by sorting. The rearrangement joins TRBV30 to TRBJ2-1; 8 bases fit TRBD2. This sequence originates from a man aged 18 to 30 in good health. Sequenced material: naive CD4+ T cells from blood. The CDR3 DNA reads TGTGCCTGGACCGTTCGGGGGGGCCCCTACAATGAGCAGTTCTTC. Translated, it gives CAWTVRGGPYNEQFF.